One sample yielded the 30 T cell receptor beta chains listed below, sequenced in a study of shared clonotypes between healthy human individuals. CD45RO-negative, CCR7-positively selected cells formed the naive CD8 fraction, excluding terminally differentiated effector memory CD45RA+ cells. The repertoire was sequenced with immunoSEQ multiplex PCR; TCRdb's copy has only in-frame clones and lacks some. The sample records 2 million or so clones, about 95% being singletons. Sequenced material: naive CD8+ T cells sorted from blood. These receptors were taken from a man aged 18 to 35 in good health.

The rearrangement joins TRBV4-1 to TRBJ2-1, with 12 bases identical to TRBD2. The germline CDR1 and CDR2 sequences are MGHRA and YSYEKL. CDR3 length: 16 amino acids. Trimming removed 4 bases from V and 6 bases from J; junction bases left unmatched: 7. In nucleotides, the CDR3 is TGCGCCAGCAGCCTCGCGACTAGCGGGAGTTTCAATGAGCAGTTCTTC. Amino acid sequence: CASSLATSGSFNEQFF.

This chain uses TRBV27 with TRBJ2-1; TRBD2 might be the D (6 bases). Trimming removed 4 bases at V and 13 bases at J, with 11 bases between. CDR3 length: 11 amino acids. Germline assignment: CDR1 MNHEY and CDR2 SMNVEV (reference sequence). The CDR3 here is CASSYSGLQFF. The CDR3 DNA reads TGTGCCAGCAGTTATAGCGGCCTCCAGTTCTTC.

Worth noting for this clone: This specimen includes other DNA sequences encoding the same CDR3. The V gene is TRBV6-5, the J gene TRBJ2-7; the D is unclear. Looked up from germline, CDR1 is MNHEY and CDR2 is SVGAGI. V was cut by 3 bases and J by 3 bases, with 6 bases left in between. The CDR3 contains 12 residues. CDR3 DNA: TGTGCCAGCAGTTATACCGGCTACGAGCAGTACTTC. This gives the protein CASSYTGYEQYF.

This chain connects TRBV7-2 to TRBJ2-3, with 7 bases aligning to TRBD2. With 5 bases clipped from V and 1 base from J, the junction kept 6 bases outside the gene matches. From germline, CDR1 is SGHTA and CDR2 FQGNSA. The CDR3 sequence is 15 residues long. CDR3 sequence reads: CASSPESGGTDTQYF. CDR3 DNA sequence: TGTGCCAGCAGCCCAGAAAGCGGGGGCACAGATACGCAGTATTTT. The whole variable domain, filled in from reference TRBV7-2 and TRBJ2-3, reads GAGVSQSPSNKVTEKGKDVELRCDPISGHTALYWYRQSLGQGLEFLIYFQGNSAPDKSGLPSDRFSAERTGGSVSTLTIQRTQQEDSAVYLCASSPESGGTDTQYFGPGTRLTVL.

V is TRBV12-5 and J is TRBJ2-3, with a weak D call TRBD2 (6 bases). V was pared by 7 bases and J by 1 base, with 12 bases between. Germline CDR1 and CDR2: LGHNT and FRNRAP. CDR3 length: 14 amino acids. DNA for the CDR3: TGTGCTAGTGCCACTAGCCGGGGCACAGATACGCAGTATTTT. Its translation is CASATSRGTDTQYF. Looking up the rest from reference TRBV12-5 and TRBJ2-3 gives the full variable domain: DARVTQTPRHKVTEMGQEVTMRCQPILGHNTVFWYRQTMMQGLELLAYFRNRAPLDDSGMPKDRFSAEMPDATLATLKIQPSEPRDSAVYFCASATSRGTDTQYFGPGTRLTVL.

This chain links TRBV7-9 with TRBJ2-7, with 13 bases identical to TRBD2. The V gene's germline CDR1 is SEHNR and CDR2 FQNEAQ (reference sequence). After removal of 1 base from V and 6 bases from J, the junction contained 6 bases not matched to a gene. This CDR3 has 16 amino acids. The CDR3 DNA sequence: TGTGCCAGCAGCTTAGGTCCGGGACTAGCGGGGTCCGAGCAGTACTTC. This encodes CASSLGPGLAGSEQYF.

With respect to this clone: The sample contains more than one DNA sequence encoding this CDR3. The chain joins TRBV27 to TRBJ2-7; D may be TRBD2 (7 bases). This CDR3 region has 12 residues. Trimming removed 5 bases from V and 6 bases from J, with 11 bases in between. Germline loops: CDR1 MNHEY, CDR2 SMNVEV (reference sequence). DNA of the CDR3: TGTGCCAGCAGTCCCGGGGGGCTCGAGCAGTACTTC. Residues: CASSPGGLEQYF.

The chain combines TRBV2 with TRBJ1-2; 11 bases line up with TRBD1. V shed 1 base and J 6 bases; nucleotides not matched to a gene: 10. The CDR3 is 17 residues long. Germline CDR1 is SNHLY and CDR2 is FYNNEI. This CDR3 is CASSEGGQGDIQHGYTF. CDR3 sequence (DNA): TGTGCCAGCAGTGAAGGGGGACAGGGGGACATCCAACATGGCTACACCTTC.

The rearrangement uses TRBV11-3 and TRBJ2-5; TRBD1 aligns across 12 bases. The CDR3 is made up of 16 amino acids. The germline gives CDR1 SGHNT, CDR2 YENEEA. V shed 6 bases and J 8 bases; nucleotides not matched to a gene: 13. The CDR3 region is CASSQRAGQGAETQYF. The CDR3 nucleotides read TGTGCCAGCAGTCAGAGGGCGGGACAGGGGGCTGAAACCCAGTACTTC. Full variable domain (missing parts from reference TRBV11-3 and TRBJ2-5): EAGVVQSPRYKIIEKKQPVAFWCNPISGHNTLYWYLQNLGQGPELLIRYENEEAVDDSQLPKDRFSAERLKGVDSTLKIQPAELGDSAVYLCASSQRAGQGAETQYFGPGTRLLVL.

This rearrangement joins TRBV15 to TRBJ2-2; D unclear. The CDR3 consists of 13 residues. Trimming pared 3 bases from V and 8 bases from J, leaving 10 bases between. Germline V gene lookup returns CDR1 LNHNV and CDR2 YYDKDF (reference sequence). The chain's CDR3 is CATSSERKGELFF. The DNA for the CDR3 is TGTGCCACCAGCAGCGAAAGGAAGGGGGAGCTGTTTTTT. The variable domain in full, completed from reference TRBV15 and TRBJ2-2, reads DAMVIQNPRYQVTQFGKPVTLSCSQTLNHNVMYWYQQKSSQAPKLLFHYYDKDFNNEADTPDNFQSRRPNTSFCFLDIRSPGLGDTAMYLCATSSERKGELFFGEGSRLTVL.

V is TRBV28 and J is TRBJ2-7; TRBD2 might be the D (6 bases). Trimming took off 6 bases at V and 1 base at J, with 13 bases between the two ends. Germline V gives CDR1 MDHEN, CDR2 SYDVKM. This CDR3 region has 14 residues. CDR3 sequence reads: CASSGGAMSYEQYF. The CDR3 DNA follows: TGTGCCAGCAGCGGGGGAGCGATGTCCTACGAGCAGTACTTC.

In nucleotides, the CDR3 is TGTGCCAGCAGCTGGGACAGGGACCCAAATCAGCCCCAGCATTTT. The encoded protein is CASSWDRDPNQPQHF. This chain uses TRBV7-9 with TRBJ1-5, with 9 bases fitting TRBD1. The CDR3 totals 15 residues. V lost 4 bases and J lost 4; bases outside the gene matches: 5. Germline V lookup: CDR1 SEHNR, CDR2 FQNEAQ (reference sequence).

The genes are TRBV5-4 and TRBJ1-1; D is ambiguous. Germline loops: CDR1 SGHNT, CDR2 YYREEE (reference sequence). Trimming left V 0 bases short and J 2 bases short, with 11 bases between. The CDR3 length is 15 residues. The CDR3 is CASSLAVLTNTEAFF. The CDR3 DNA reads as TGTGCCAGCAGCTTGGCAGTGTTAACCAACACTGAAGCTTTCTTT.

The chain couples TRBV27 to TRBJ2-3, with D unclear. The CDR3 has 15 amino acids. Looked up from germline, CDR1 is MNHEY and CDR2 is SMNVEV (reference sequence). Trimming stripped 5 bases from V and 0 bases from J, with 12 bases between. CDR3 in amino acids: CASSPGRASTDTQYF. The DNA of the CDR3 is TGTGCCAGCAGTCCGGGTAGGGCCAGCACAGATACGCAGTATTTT.

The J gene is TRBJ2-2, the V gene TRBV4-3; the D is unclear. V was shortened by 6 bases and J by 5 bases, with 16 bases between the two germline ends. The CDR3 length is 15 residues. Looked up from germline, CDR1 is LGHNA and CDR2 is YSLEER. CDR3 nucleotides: TGCGCCAGCAGTAGGGATTGGATGGTGACCGGGGAGCTGTTTTTT. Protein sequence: CASSRDWMVTGELFF.

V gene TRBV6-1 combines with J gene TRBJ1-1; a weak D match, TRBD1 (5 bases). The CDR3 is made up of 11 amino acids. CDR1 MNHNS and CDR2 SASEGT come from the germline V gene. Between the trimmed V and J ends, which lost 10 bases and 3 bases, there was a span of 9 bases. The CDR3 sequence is CATGLYTEAFF. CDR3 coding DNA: TGTGCCACAGGGCTTTACACTGAAGCTTTCTTT.

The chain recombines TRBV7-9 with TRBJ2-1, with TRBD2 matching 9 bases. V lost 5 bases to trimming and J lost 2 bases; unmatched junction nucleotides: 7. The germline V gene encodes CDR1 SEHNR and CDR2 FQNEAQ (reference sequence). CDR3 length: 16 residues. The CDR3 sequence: CASSTGLAETYNEQFF. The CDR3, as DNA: TGTGCCAGCAGCACGGGACTAGCAGAAACCTACAATGAGCAGTTCTTC. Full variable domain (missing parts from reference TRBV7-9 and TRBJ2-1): DTGVSQNPRHKITKRGQNVTFRCDPISEHNRLYWYRQTLGQGPEFLTYFQNEAQLEKSRLLSDRFSAERPKGSFSTLEIQRTEQGDSAMYLCASSTGLAETYNEQFFGPGTRLTVL.

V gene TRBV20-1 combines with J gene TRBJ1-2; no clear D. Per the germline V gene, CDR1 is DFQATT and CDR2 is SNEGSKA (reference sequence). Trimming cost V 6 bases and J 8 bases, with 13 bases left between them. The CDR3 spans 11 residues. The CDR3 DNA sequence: TGCAGTGCCTCGACATTCTGGGGCTACACCTTC. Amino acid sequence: CSASTFWGYTF.

In DNA, the CDR3 is TGCGCCAGCAGCCCGGGACTAGCCACGGGGAATGAGCAGTTCTTC. Protein product: CASSPGLATGNEQFF. This chain uses TRBV4-1 with TRBJ2-1, with 9 bases identical to TRBD2. The length of the CDR3 is 15 residues. Per germline, CDR1 MGHRA and CDR2 YSYEKL. The V segment lost 4 bases and the J segment 7 bases; nucleotides outside the gene matches: 8.

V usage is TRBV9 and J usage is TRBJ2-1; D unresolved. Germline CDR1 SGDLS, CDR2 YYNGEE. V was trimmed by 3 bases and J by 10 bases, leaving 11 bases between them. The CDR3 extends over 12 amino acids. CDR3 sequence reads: CASSAIPWEQFF. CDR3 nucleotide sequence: TGTGCCAGCAGCGCCATCCCGTGGGAGCAGTTCTTC.

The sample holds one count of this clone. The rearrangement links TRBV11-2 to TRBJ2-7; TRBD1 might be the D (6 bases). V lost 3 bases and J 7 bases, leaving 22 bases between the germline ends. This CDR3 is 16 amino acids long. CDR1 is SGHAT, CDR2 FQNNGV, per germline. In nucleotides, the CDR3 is TGTGCCAGCAGCTTTGGGATCAGGGGAAATATTGGGGAGCAGTACTTC. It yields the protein CASSFGIRGNIGEQYF.

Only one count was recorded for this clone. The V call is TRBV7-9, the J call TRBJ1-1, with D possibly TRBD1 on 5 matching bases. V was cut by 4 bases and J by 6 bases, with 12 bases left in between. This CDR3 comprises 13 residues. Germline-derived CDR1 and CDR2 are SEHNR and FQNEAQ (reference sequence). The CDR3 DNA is TGTGCCAGCAGCTCGGAGCAGGGCCCTGAAGCTTTCTTT. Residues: CASSSEQGPEAFF.

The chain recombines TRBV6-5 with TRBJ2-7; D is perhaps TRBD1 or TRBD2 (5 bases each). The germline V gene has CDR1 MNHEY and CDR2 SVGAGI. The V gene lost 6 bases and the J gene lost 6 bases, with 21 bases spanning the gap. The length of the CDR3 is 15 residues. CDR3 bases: TGTGCCAGCAGCTCAGGGACCCTCCCTTGGGGCGAGCAGTACTTC. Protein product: CASSSGTLPWGEQYF.

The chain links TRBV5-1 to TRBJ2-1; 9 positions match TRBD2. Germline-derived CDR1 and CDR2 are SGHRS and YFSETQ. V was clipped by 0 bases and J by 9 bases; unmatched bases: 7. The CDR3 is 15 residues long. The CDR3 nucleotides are TGCGCCAGCAGCTTGGAAGCGGGGGGTCCTTCTGAGCAGTTCTTC. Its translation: CASSLEAGGPSEQFF.

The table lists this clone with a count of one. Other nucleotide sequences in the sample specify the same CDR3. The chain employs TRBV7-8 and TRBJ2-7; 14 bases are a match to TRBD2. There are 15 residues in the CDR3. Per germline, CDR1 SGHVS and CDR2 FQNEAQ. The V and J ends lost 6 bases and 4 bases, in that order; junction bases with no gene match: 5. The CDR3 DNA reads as TGTGCCAGCAGTCCCGGGACTAGCGGGGGATACGAGCAGTACTTC. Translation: CASSPGTSGGYEQYF.

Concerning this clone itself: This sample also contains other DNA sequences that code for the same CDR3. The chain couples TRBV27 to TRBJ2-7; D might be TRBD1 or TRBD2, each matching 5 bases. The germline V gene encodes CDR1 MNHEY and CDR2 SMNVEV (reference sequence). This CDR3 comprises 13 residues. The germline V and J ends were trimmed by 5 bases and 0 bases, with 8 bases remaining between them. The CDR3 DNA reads TGTGCCAGCAGTCAAGGGACCTCCTACGAGCAGTACTTC. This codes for CASSQGTSYEQYF.

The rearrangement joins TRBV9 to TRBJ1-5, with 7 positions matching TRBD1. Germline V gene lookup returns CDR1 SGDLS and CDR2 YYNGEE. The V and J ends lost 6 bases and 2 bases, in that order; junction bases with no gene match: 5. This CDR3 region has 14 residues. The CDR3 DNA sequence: TGTGCCAGCATCCGGACAGGTCGCAATCAGCCCCAGCATTTT. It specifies CASIRTGRNQPQHF. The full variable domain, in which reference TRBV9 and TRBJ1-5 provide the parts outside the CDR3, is DSGVTQTPKHLITATGQRVTLRCSPRSGDLSVYWYQQSLDQGLQFLIQYYNGEERAKGNILERFSAQQFPDLHSELNLSSLELGDSALYFCASIRTGRNQPQHFGDGTRLSIL.

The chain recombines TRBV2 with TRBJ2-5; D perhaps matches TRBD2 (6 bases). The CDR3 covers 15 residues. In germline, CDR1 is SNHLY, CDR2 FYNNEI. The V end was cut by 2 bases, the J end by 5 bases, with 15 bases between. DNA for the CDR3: TGTGCCAGCAGTGAACCCACGACTAGTTATGAGACCCAGTACTTC. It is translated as CASSEPTTSYETQYF. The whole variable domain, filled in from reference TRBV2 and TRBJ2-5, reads EPEVTQTPSHQVTQMGQEVILRCVPISNHLYFYWYRQILGQKVEFLVSFYNNEISEKSEIFDDQFSVERPDGSNFTLKIRSTKLEDSAMYFCASSEPTTSYETQYFGPGTRLLVL.

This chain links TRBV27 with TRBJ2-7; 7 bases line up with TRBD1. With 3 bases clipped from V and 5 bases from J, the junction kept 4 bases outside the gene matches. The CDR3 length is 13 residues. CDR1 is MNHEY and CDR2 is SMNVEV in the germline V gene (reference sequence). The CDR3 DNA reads TGTGCCAGCAGTTTGAACAGGGGCAACGAGCAGTACTTC. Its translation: CASSLNRGNEQYF.

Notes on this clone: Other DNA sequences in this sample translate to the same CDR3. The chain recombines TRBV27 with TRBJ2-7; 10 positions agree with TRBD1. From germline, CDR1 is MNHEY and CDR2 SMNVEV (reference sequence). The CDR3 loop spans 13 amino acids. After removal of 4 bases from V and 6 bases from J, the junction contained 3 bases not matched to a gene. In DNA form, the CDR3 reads TGTGCCAGCAGTTGGGACAGGGGAGGCGAGCAGTACTTC. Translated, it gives CASSWDRGGEQYF.